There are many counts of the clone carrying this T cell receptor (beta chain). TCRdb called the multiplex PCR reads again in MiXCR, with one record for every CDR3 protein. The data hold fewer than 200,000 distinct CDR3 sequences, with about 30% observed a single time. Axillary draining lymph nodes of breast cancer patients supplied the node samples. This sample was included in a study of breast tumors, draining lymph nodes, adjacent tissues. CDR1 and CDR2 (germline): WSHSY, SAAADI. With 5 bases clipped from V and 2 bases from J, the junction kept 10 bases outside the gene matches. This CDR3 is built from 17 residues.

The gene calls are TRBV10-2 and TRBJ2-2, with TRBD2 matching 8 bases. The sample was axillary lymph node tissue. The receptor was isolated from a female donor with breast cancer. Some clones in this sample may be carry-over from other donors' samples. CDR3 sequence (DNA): TGCGCCAGCAGTTTTTCAGGAGCGGGGGTAAACACCGGGGAGCTGTTTTTT. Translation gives CASSFSGAGVNTGELFF.